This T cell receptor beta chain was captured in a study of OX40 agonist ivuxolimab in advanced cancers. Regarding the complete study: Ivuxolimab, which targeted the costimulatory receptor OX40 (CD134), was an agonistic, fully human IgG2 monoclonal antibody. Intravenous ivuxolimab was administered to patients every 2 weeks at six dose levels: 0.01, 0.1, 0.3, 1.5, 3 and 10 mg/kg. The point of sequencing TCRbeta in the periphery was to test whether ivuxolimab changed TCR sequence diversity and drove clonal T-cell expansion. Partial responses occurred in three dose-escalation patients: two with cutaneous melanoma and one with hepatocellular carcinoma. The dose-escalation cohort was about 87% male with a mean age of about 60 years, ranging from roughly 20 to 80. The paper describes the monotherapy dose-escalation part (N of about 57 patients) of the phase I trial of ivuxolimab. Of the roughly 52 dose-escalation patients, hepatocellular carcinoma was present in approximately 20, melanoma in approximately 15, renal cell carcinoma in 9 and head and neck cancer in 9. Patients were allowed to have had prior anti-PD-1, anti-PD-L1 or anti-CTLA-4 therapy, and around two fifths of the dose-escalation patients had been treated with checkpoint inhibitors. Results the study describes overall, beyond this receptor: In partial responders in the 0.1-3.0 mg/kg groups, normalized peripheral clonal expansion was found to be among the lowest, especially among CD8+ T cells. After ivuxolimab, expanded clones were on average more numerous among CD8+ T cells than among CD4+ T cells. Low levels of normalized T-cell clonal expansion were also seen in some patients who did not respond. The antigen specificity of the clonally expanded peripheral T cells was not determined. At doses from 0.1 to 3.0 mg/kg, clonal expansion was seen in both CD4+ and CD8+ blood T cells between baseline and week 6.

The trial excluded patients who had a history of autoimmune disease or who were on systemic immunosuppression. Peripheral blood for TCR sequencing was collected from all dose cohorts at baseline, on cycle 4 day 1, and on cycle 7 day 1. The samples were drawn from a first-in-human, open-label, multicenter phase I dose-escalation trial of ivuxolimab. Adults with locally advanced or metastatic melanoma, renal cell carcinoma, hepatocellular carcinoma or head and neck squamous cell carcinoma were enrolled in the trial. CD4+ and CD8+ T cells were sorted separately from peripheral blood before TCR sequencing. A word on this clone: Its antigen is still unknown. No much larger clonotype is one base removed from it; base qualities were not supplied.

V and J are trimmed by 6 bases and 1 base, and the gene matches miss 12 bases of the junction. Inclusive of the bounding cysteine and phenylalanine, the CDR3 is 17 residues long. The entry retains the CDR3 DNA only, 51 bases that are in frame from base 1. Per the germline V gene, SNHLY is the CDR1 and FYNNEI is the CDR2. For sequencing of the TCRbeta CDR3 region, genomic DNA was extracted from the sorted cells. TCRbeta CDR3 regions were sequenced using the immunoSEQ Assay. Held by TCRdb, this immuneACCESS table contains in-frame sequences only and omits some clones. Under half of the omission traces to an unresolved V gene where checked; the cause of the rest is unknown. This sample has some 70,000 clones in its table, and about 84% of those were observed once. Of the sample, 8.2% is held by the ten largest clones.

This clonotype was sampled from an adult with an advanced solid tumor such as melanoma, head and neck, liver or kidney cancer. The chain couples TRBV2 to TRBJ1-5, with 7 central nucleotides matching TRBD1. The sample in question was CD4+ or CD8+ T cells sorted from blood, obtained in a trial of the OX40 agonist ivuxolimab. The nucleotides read TGTGCCAGCAGCATCCTTCCATCGACAGGGAGCAATCAGCCCCAGCATTTT. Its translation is CASSILPSTGSNQPQHF.